Shown below are 20 T cell receptor beta chains from a single sample sequenced in a study of CD8 T cells in ankylosing spondylitis. Broader study findings: Among TCR beta sequences, a motif of several highly homologous variants appeared characteristic of ankylosing spondylitis blood.

TCRdb reprocessed the 5' RACE reads with MiXCR, giving one entry per CDR3 protein. The table lists some 800,000 distinct CDR3 sequences, approximately 12% of them singletons, with 0.51% in the top ten. No antigen has been identified for these receptors. Sequences were obtained from blood, either unsorted or a sorted T cell fraction (not recorded which). These receptors came from a male donor with ankylosing spondylitis.

A few counts support this clonotype. The chain couples TRBV5-6 to TRBJ1-2; TRBD1 aligns across 7 bases. The CDR3 contains 14 residues. Germline assignment: CDR1 SGHDT and CDR2 YYEEEE. With V trimmed by 0 bases and J by 4 bases, 3 bases remained unmatched. The CDR3 bases are TGTGCCAGCAGCTTGGCGGACAGGATCTATGGCTACACCTTC. This translates into CASSLADRIYGYTF.

The rearrangement uses TRBV12-3 or TRBV12-4 and TRBJ1-1, with TRBD1 as a possible D gene (6 bases). V was trimmed by 5 bases and J by 3 bases, leaving 13 bases between them. The CDR3 is 14 amino acids. The CDR3 is CASSLQGPYTEAFF. The CDR3 nucleotides read TGTGCCAGCAGTCTACAGGGTCCTTACACTGAAGCTTTCTTT.

There are many counts of this clonotype. The J gene is TRBJ2-3, the V gene TRBV25-1; D may be TRBD2 (6 bases). V lost 3 bases to trimming and J lost 2 bases, with 18 bases between them. Germline CDR1 and CDR2: MGHDK and SYGVNS. The CDR3 loop spans 17 amino acids. The CDR3, as DNA: TGTGCCAGCAGTGATGGAGGGAGCTCCCTCTTCACAGATACGCAGTATTTT. Translated, it gives CASSDGGSSLFTDTQYF.

The rearrangement joins TRBV6-1 to TRBJ1-2; D perhaps matches TRBD1 (5 bases). This CDR3 comprises 13 residues. Germline V CDR1 and CDR2: MNHNS, SASEGT. Deletions cut 6 bases from V and 6 bases from J, with 14 bases between. The CDR3 is CASRKPGVDGYTF. The CDR3 DNA reads TGTGCCAGCAGGAAACCGGGGGTGGATGGCTACACCTTC.

This clonotype was seen only a few times. J is TRBJ2-1 and V is TRBV14; D gene ambiguous. This CDR3 region has 15 residues. Germline V gives CDR1 SGHDN, CDR2 FVKESK. V was pared by 0 bases and J by 3 bases, with 9 bases between. The CDR3 coding sequence is TGTGCCAGCAGCCAAGAGGGGATTCACTACAATGAGCAGTTCTTC. Protein: CASSQEGIHYNEQFF.

This sequence joins TRBV6-6 and TRBJ1-2; no clear D. Germline loops: CDR1 MNHNY, CDR2 SVGAGI (reference sequence). V was pared by 4 bases and J by 4 bases, with 10 bases between. The CDR3 runs to 13 residues. CDR3 residues: CASSSQQFYGYTF. The CDR3 DNA reads TGTGCCAGCAGTTCACAGCAGTTCTATGGCTACACCTTC.

This clonotype occurred a few times. The chain uses TRBV4-2 and TRBJ1-5; D gene ambiguous. In germline, CDR1 is LGHNA, CDR2 YNFKEQ. This CDR3 comprises 16 residues. Trimming took 2 bases from V and 3 from J, leaving 14 bases between them. CDR3 sequence (DNA): TGTGCCAGCAGCCAAAGGCTTTGGCAGGACAATCAGCCCCAGCATTTT. It translates to CASSQRLWQDNQPQHF.

This chain joins TRBV20-1 and TRBJ2-1; 8 positions match TRBD2. The CDR3 totals 16 residues. Germline-derived CDR1 and CDR2 are DFQATT and SNEGSKA (reference sequence). V trimming: 6 bases; J trimming: 2 bases; junction bases outside the gene matches: 12. Here the CDR3 reads CSARGRGGVTYNEQFF. Here the CDR3 DNA reads TGCAGTGCCCGAGGTCGGGGGGGAGTCACCTACAATGAGCAGTTCTTC.

V is TRBV10-2 and J is TRBJ1-3; the D gene is possibly TRBD1 (6 bases). The CDR3 sequence is 14 residues long. Trimming shortened V by 6 bases and J by 1 base, and 10 bases separated the two germline ends. From germline, CDR1 is WSHSY and CDR2 SAAADI. The CDR3 DNA sequence: TGCGCCAGCAGGGTACAGGGTTCTGGAAACACCATATATTTT. Amino acids: CASRVQGSGNTIYF.

The CDR3 protein is CAIAGTANTEAFF. The DNA of the CDR3 is TGTGCCATCGCGGGGACAGCGAACACTGAAGCTTTCTTT. The rearrangement links TRBV10-3 to TRBJ1-1, with 7 bases that match TRBD1. V was pared by 8 bases and J by 1 base, with 4 bases of the junction left unmatched. CDR1 is ENHRY, CDR2 SYGVKD, per germline. CDR3 length: 13 residues.

The V and J genes are TRBV6-1 and TRBJ1-2; 12 bases map to TRBD1. J gave up 10 bases and V 6 bases, and 21 bases lay outside the gene matches. Germline-derived CDR1 and CDR2 are MNHNS and SASEGT. This CDR3 has 18 amino acids. The CDR3 loop is CASRITTGTGGLFNSYTF. Written as DNA, the CDR3 is TGTGCCAGCAGAATAACTACCGGGACAGGGGGCTTGTTTAACTCCTACACCTTC.

The chain employs TRBV6-5 and TRBJ1-1, with D possibly being TRBD1 (5 bases). CDR3 length equals 14 residues. Between the trimmed V and J ends, which lost 4 bases and 0 bases, there was a span of 9 bases. Looked up from germline, CDR1 is MNHEY and CDR2 is SVGAGI. For the CDR3, the DNA is TGTGCCAGCAGTTCTTACAGGATGAACACTGAAGCTTTCTTT. It yields the protein CASSSYRMNTEAFF.

This clonotype was observed a handful of times. The chain carries TRBV9 and TRBJ2-1; D is possibly TRBD2 (5 bases). V was cut by 0 bases and J by 0 bases, with 7 bases left in between. This CDR3 comprises 15 residues. Germline V gives CDR1 SGDLS, CDR2 YYNGEE. In DNA, the CDR3 is TGTGCCAGCAGCGTAGGGACTGCCTCCTACAATGAGCAGTTCTTC. Amino acid sequence: CASSVGTASYNEQFF.

This chain links TRBV2 with TRBJ1-2, with D possibly matching TRBD1 (5 bases). CDR3 size: 14 residues. Germline V gene lookup returns CDR1 SNHLY and CDR2 FYNNEI. V was clipped by 2 bases and J by 8 bases, with 15 bases between them. The CDR3 loop is CASSELGANDGYTF. CDR3 nucleotides: TGTGCCAGCAGTGAATTAGGGGCTAATGACGGCTACACCTTC.

This clonotype was recorded once. The rearrangement links TRBV10-3 to TRBJ2-2; D unresolved. The CDR3 consists of 15 residues. V lost 7 bases to trimming and J lost 2 bases, with 14 bases between them. Germline assignment: CDR1 ENHRY and CDR2 SYGVKD. The CDR3 here is CAIMKYKGNTGELFF. The DNA for the CDR3 is TGTGCCATCATGAAGTATAAGGGTAACACCGGGGAGCTGTTTTTT.

In this sample, this clonotype turned up a few times. The V and J genes are TRBV10-2 and TRBJ1-5, with no clear D. Trimming shortened V by 5 bases and J by 7 bases, and 15 bases separated the two germline ends. From germline, CDR1 is WSHSY and CDR2 SAAADI. This CDR3 region has 14 residues. CDR3 nucleotide sequence: TGCGCCAGCAGTCCTGACCGGTTCGGACAGCCCCAGCATTTT. Amino acid sequence: CASSPDRFGQPQHF.

The V gene is TRBV11-3, the J gene TRBJ2-1; D may match TRBD1 or TRBD2 (5 bases each). The germline V gene has CDR1 SGHNT and CDR2 YENEEA. The V end was cut by 1 base, the J end by 9 bases, with 16 bases between. The CDR3 length is 15 residues. The CDR3 DNA sequence: TGTGCCAGCAGCTTAGTTGGCAGGGTTGGAGGTGAGCAGTTCTTC. Amino acids: CASSLVGRVGGEQFF.

The chain recombines TRBV20-1 with TRBJ1-1, with TRBD1 as a possible D gene (6 bases). The CDR3 consists of 14 residues. The V end was cut by 6 bases, the J end by 4 bases, with 18 bases between. Germline lookup yields CDR1 DFQATT and CDR2 SNEGSKA (reference sequence). CDR3 nucleotides: TGCAGTGCCAAAGAGGGGGGCTGGGTCACTGAAGCTTTCTTT. Its translation: CSAKEGGWVTEAFF.

The chain recombines TRBV5-1 with TRBJ2-2; 7 bases line up with TRBD2. The germline gives CDR1 SGHRS, CDR2 YFSETQ. After removal of 3 bases from V and 7 bases from J, the junction contained 9 bases not matched to a gene. The CDR3 covers 15 residues. This chain's CDR3 is CASSSLGGSIGELFF. Written as DNA, the CDR3 is TGCGCCAGCAGCTCCCTAGGCGGGAGTATCGGGGAGCTGTTTTTT.

This chain uses TRBV30 with TRBJ2-2, with 7 bases lining up with TRBD2. The ends lost 5 bases at V and 1 base at J; junction bases unmatched: 1. Germline V lookup: CDR1 GTSNPN, CDR2 SVGIG (reference sequence). The CDR3 runs 13 residues. The CDR3 sequence is CAWGRVNTGELFF. CDR3 sequence (DNA): TGTGCCTGGGGGAGGGTGAACACCGGGGAGCTGTTTTTT. The full variable domain, its missing parts supplied by reference TRBV30 and TRBJ2-2, is SQTIHQWPATLVQPVGSPLSLECTVEGTSNPNLYWYRQAAGRGLQLLFYSVGIGQISSEVPQNLSASRPQDRQFILSSKKLLLSDSGFYLCAWGRVNTGELFFGEGSRLTVL.